The 30 T cell receptor beta chains below come from one sample, sequenced in a study of regulatory T cells in long-lasting Graves disease. Time point here: persistent/refractory GD, antithyroid drugs over 5 years with positive TRAb. Scientists built the TCR library using RNA that was extracted from PBMCs. Arm-PCR of CDR3 regions with iRepertoire HTBI primers generated TCR beta libraries. MiXCR, applied by TCRdb to the multiplex PCR reads, yields one record per CDR3 protein. The sample includes some 340,000 distinct CDR3 sequences, 20% to 25% of them seen just once. The sample consisted of peripheral blood mononuclear cells (PBMCs), taken when the disease was refractory, from a patient treated with antithyroid drugs. All receptors derive from a woman aged 35 to 49 with Graves disease.

This clonotype occurred a few times. The chain carries TRBV15 and TRBJ2-1; a possible D gene is TRBD1 (6 bases). This CDR3 contains 16 residues. The V end lost 0 bases, the J end lost 1 base, and 10 bases lay between the germline ends. Per germline, CDR1 LNHNV and CDR2 YYDKDF (reference sequence). The CDR3 protein is CATSREPTGSYNEQFF. Here the CDR3 DNA reads TGTGCCACCAGCAGAGAACCGACAGGTTCCTACAATGAGCAGTTCTTC.

This clonotype was seen ten or more times. This chain joins TRBV20-1 and TRBJ1-5; 9 nucleotides match TRBD1. Germline-derived CDR1 and CDR2 are DFQATT and SNEGSKA (reference sequence). This CDR3 has 16 residues. Trimming took 3 bases from V and 1 from J; bases not matched to a gene: 7. The CDR3 protein is CSASPNRGRSNQPQHF. CDR3 sequence (DNA): TGCAGTGCTAGTCCGAACAGGGGGCGGAGCAATCAGCCCCAGCATTTT.

This clonotype was detected a few times. The gene calls are TRBV5-1 and TRBJ2-7; 8 nucleotides agree with TRBD2. This CDR3 comprises 16 residues. Germline CDR1 and CDR2: SGHRS and YFSETQ. V gave up 4 bases and J gave up 0 bases; unmatched junction bases: 9. CDR3 DNA sequence: TGCGCCAGCAGCCGATATAAGAGCGGGAGCTCCTACGAGCAGTACTTC. It yields the protein CASSRYKSGSSYEQYF.

The J gene is TRBJ2-1, the V gene TRBV28; tentative D call: TRBD2 (5 bases). Germline CDR1 reads MDHEN; CDR2 reads SYDVKM. The CDR3 has 14 amino acids. V was pared by 7 bases and J by 5 bases, with 15 bases between. Here the CDR3 DNA reads TGTGCCAGCACCTACGGGGAAACAAACAATGAGCAGTTCTTC. This sequence encodes CASTYGETNNEQFF.

In its sample, this clonotype was seen a few times. CDR3 sequence reads: CASSPWTGEVNEQYF. CDR3 sequence (DNA): TGTGCCAGCAGCCCATGGACAGGGGAGGTCAACGAGCAGTACTTC. The rearrangement joins TRBV5-6 to TRBJ2-7; the match to TRBD1 covers 9 bases. With 4 bases clipped from V and 5 bases from J, the junction kept 10 bases outside the gene matches. Germline assignment: CDR1 SGHDT and CDR2 YYEEEE. The CDR3 covers 15 residues.

This clonotype was counted a few times. The chain recombines TRBV5-6 with TRBJ1-2; D call uncertain. V was pared by 3 bases and J by 7 bases, with 10 bases between. Germline assignment: CDR1 SGHDT and CDR2 YYEEEE. CDR3 length: 12 residues. The CDR3 sequence: CASSYLLGGYTF. In DNA, the CDR3 is TGTGCCAGCAGCTACCTGCTGGGTGGCTACACCTTC.

The chain is built from TRBV2 and TRBJ1-3; D uncertain. The CDR3 covers 17 residues. Deletions cut 4 bases from V and 3 bases from J, with 19 bases between. Germline CDR1 reads SNHLY; CDR2 reads FYNNEI. Here the CDR3 DNA reads TGTGCCAGCAGTGGGGTATTTTACGCCGGGAATGGAAACACCATATATTTT. Amino acid sequence: CASSGVFYAGNGNTIYF.

This clonotype was counted ten times or more. Here the CDR3 reads CASSLEEYQPQHF. For the CDR3, the DNA is TGTGCCAGCAGCTTGGAGGAGTATCAGCCCCAGCATTTT. The chain combines TRBV11-2 with TRBJ1-5; D unclear. The CDR3 totals 13 residues. The V gene lost 3 bases and the J gene lost 5 bases, with 8 bases spanning the gap. The germline gives CDR1 SGHAT, CDR2 FQNNGV.

This chain joins TRBV30 and TRBJ2-4; perhaps TRBD2 as D (6 bases). CDR1 and CDR2 from the germline V gene are GTSNPN and SVGIG (reference sequence). V gave up 5 bases and J gave up 10 bases, with 15 bases separating them. CDR3 length: 12 residues. The DNA of the CDR3 is TGTGCCTGGGGCGGGGAGGCCCCAATTCAGTACTTC. This translates into CAWGGEAPIQYF. The variable domain in full, completed from reference TRBV30 and TRBJ2-4, reads SQTIHQWPATLVQPVGSPLSLECTVEGTSNPNLYWYRQAAGRGLQLLFYSVGIGQISSEVPQNLSASRPQDRQFILSSKKLLLSDSGFYLCAWGGEAPIQYFGAGTRLSVL.

The J gene is TRBJ2-1, the V gene TRBV2, with TRBD1 as a possible D gene (6 bases). The CDR3 totals 15 residues. CDR1 SNHLY and CDR2 FYNNEI come from the germline V gene. With 5 bases removed from V and 2 bases from J, the gap between germline ends came to 13 bases. The CDR3 spells CASSHREAAYNEQFF. CDR3 DNA: TGTGCCAGCAGTCACAGGGAAGCGGCCTACAATGAGCAGTTCTTC.

As to this clonotype: A read error may be the cause here, since a much bigger clone is one base away. The chain joins TRBV19 to TRBJ1-5; the D gene is possibly TRBD1 (5 bases). The CDR3 has 15 residues. Germline V gene data show CDR1 as LNHDA and CDR2 as SQIVND (reference sequence). As DNA, the CDR3 is TGTGCCAGTGGTATGGCGGGGGTCGGCAATCAGCCCCAGCATTTT. This codes for CASGMAGVGNQPQHF.

This chain joins TRBV12-3 or TRBV12-4 and TRBJ2-7; 9 bases agree with TRBD2. The J segment lost 7 bases and the V segment lost 3 bases, leaving 10 bases of the junction unmatched. This CDR3 spans 15 amino acids. CDR3: CASSFRLAGEHEQYF. CDR3 nucleotide sequence: TGTGCCAGCAGTTTTAGGTTAGCGGGAGAGCATGAGCAGTACTTC.

The table lists this clonotype with many counts. This chain uses TRBV12-3 or TRBV12-4 with TRBJ2-5; D is undetermined. Trimming shortened V by 4 bases and J by 1 base, and 4 bases separated the two germline ends. The CDR3 runs 12 residues. CDR3 region: CASSSAQETQYF. The CDR3 coding sequence is TGTGCCAGCAGTTCGGCCCAAGAGACCCAGTACTTC.

This clonotype was counted a few times. The rearrangement joins TRBV5-4 to TRBJ2-5; 7 bases are shared with TRBD1. Germline trimming cut 0 bases from V and 2 bases from J; bases unmatched to any gene: 1. There are 14 residues in the CDR3. Germline values: CDR1 SGHNT, CDR2 YYREEE (reference sequence). The CDR3 here is CASSLVDRQETQYF. The CDR3 DNA follows: TGTGCCAGCAGCTTGGTGGACAGGCAAGAGACCCAGTACTTC.

This clonotype showed up just a few times. This sequence joins TRBV4-1 and TRBJ2-5; D not certain. The V gene's germline CDR1 is MGHRA and CDR2 YSYEKL. CDR3 length equals 16 residues. The V gene lost 0 bases and the J gene lost 5 bases, with 16 bases spanning the gap. The CDR3 region is CASSQDNGRTRETQYF. In DNA, the CDR3 is TGCGCCAGCAGCCAAGATAATGGTAGGACGAGGGAGACCCAGTACTTC.

This clonotype occurred many times. The gene calls are TRBV12-3 or TRBV12-4 and TRBJ1-4, with D tentatively TRBD1 (6 bases). Trimming pared 5 bases from V and 8 bases from J, leaving 15 bases between. This CDR3 has 14 amino acids. Here the CDR3 reads CASSPLWGPEKLFF. The CDR3 DNA sequence: TGTGCCAGCAGTCCCCTTTGGGGGCCCGAAAAACTGTTTTTT.

This clonotype was observed at least ten times. The V call is TRBV28, the J call TRBJ2-7; 13 positions agree with TRBD2. Germline V gene lookup returns CDR1 MDHEN and CDR2 SYDVKM. The CDR3 totals 16 residues. The J segment lost 1 base and the V segment lost 5 bases, leaving 5 bases of the junction unmatched. This chain's CDR3 is CASSLPGLAGSYEQYF. The CDR3 region has the DNA TGTGCCAGCAGTCTACCGGGACTAGCGGGATCCTACGAGCAGTACTTC.

In its sample, this clonotype was seen a few times. The V call is TRBV28, the J call TRBJ2-2; D gene ambiguous. This CDR3 contains 12 residues. V was trimmed by 9 bases and J by 5 bases, leaving 10 bases between them. Germline values: CDR1 MDHEN, CDR2 SYDVKM. CDR3 sequence: CASLGVTGELFF. The DNA for the CDR3 is TGTGCCAGTCTAGGAGTTACCGGGGAGCTGTTTTTT.

This clonotype occurred a few times. The gene calls are TRBV10-3 and TRBJ1-5; maybe TRBD1 (6 bases). V was shortened by 3 bases and J by 9 bases, with 24 bases between the two germline ends. Looked up from germline, CDR1 is ENHRY and CDR2 is SYGVKD. CDR3 length: 17 residues. The CDR3 DNA is TGTGCCATCAGTGAAGGGGGGGCCAGGAACCCCTTGGGGCCCCAGCATTTT. Protein sequence: CAISEGGARNPLGPQHF.

This chain uses TRBV5-6 with TRBJ1-2; D remains ambiguous. Germline assignment: CDR1 SGHDT and CDR2 YYEEEE. The germline V and J ends were trimmed by 3 bases and 2 bases, with 5 bases remaining between them. The CDR3 runs 12 residues. The CDR3 reads CASSWANYGYTF. CDR3 nucleotides: TGTGCCAGCAGCTGGGCGAACTATGGCTACACCTTC.

V is TRBV5-8 and J is TRBJ2-2; TRBD1 agrees at 9 bases. V lost 2 bases, J lost 3 bases, and 2 bases stayed unmatched. Germline CDR1 reads SGHTS; CDR2 reads YDEGEE. The CDR3 contains 15 residues. CDR3 residues: CASSFDRGYTGELFF. The CDR3 DNA follows: TGTGCCAGCAGCTTTGACAGGGGGTACACCGGGGAGCTGTTTTTT.

The chain carries TRBV18 and TRBJ2-1; D call uncertain. Trimming stripped 4 bases from V and 4 bases from J, with 8 bases between. Germline CDR1 is KGHSH and CDR2 is LQKENI. This CDR3 contains 13 residues. DNA of the CDR3: TGTGCCAGCTCACGTGGACCGTACAATGAGCAGTTCTTC. Translation gives CASSRGPYNEQFF.

The CDR3 loop is CASSPGGTSGYEQYF. CDR3 bases: TGTGCCAGCAGCCCCGGCGGAACTAGCGGCTACGAGCAGTACTTC. This chain links TRBV7-9 with TRBJ2-7; 8 bases map to TRBD2. CDR1 is SEHNR and CDR2 is FQNEAQ in the germline V gene (reference sequence). V shed 5 bases, J shed 3 bases, and the junction held 9 bases outside the gene matches. The CDR3 is 15 residues long.

The chain uses TRBV7-9 and TRBJ1-1; D is unclear. In germline, CDR1 is SEHNR, CDR2 FQNEAQ (reference sequence). The CDR3 is 17 residues long. V shed 5 bases and J shed 0 bases, with 19 bases lying between them. CDR3 DNA sequence: TGTGCCAGCAGCCATAGAAGTTGGGGAACGATGAACACTGAAGCTTTCTTT. Translated: CASSHRSWGTMNTEAFF.

The V and J genes are TRBV10-3 and TRBJ2-7; D is possibly TRBD1 (6 bases). The V gene's germline CDR1 is ENHRY and CDR2 SYGVKD. CDR3 length: 13 residues. Trimming stripped 5 bases from V and 0 bases from J, with 8 bases between. The CDR3: CAISRQDSYEQYF. In nucleotides, the CDR3 is TGTGCCATCAGTCGACAGGACTCCTACGAGCAGTACTTC.

A word on this clonotype: One base away lies a much larger clone, so this may be a sequencing read error. CDR3 in amino acids: CASRPDVRPQHF. CDR3 nucleotides: TGTGCCAGCAGACCGGATGTTCGGCCCCAGCATTTT. V gene TRBV6-1 combines with J gene TRBJ1-5; D uncertain. The CDR3 sequence is 12 residues long. Germline CDR1 reads MNHNS; CDR2 reads SASEGT. Trimming cost V 6 bases and J 9 bases, with 12 bases left between them.

A few counts support this clonotype. The rearrangement links TRBV13 to TRBJ2-7; no clear D. Germline V gives CDR1 PRHDT, CDR2 FYEKMQ (reference sequence). The CDR3 spans 13 residues. Trimming removed 5 bases at V and 4 bases at J, with 12 bases between. The CDR3 protein is CASSPKERYEQYF. CDR3 in DNA: TGTGCCAGCAGCCCTAAAGAACGATACGAGCAGTACTTC.

This chain uses TRBV9 with TRBJ2-1; D is undetermined. The germline V gene encodes CDR1 SGDLS and CDR2 YYNGEE. Trimming took off 4 bases at V and 5 bases at J, with 10 bases between the two ends. The length of the CDR3 is 13 residues. The CDR3 sequence is CASSPGRNNEQFF. In nucleotides, the CDR3 is TGTGCCAGCAGCCCCGGACGGAACAATGAGCAGTTCTTC.

This clonotype has ten or more counts. The chain couples TRBV6-5 to TRBJ2-7; a weak D match, TRBD2 (5 bases). Germline CDR1 reads MNHEY; CDR2 reads SVGAGI. Trimming removed 0 bases from V and 1 base from J, with 10 bases in between. The CDR3 totals 15 residues. CDR3 coding DNA: TGTGCCAGCAGTTACTCGAACGGGATATCCTACGAGCAGTACTTC. This encodes CASSYSNGISYEQYF.

The table lists this clonotype with many counts. This rearrangement joins TRBV2 to TRBJ2-7, with TRBD1 matching 10 bases. Looked up from germline, CDR1 is SNHLY and CDR2 is FYNNEI. The CDR3 totals 14 residues. J was trimmed by 3 bases and V by 5 bases; bases with no gene match: 4. Here the CDR3 reads CASSPRTGGYEQYF. CDR3 sequence (DNA): TGTGCCAGCAGTCCCAGGACAGGGGGCTACGAGCAGTACTTC.